The rows below give T cell receptor beta chains drawn from one sample of a study of control samples from healthy donors and cancer patients. Here immunoSEQ multiplex PCR was the method, and the copy in TCRdb shows in-frame clones only, minus some. Here the sample spans under 200,000 clones, 92% being singletons. Sequenced: blood. These receptors all come from a woman younger than 45 in good health. The conserved cysteine and the conserved F or W are not part of the CDR3 here.

>TRBV6-5|TRBJ2-7
ASGTSNALGEQY
>TRBV6-6|TRBJ2-3
ASSHLGETSGSADTQY
>TRBV28|TRBJ1-4
ASRGGPATNEKLF
>TRBV11-2|TRBJ2-7
ASSSPLRGSYEQY
>TRBV4-3|TRBJ2-2
ASSQDRQASTAGELF
>TRBV6-1|TRBJ1-5
ASSEALRQPQH
>TRBV3-1/TRBV3-2|TRBJ1-2
ASSQDLGGLYT
>TRBV6-6|TRBJ1-2
ASSYTPVRDYGYT
>TRBV6-5|TRBJ1-2
ASSYPTGFGYGYT
>TRBV2|TRBJ1-5
ASSEGTAYPA
>TRBV9|TRBJ2-1
ASSTRGLSYNEQF
>TRBV7-9|TRBJ2-2
ASSLNSDGELF
>TRBV28|TRBJ2-6
ASSLGLAGVVGANVLT
>TRBV12-5|TRBJ2-3
ASGLVRSSGGSTDTQY
>TRBV2|TRBJ2-5
ASDRLGGTQY
>TRBV24-1|TRBJ1-2
ATSPGQGGGYT
>TRBV9|TRBJ2-3
ASSVQGTTTDTQY
>TRBV7-8|TRBJ2-1
ASSARTSGLYNEQF
>TRBV6-6|TRBJ1-3
ASSYSRQGNTIY
>TRBV15|TRBJ2-3
ATSRETGRGTDTQY
>TRBV28|TRBJ1-1
ASSDTSGAAEAF
>TRBV7-2|TRBJ2-1
ASSLDSTASYNEQF
>TRBV5-1|TRBJ2-1
ASSLALRVYGNNEQF
>TRBV6-4|TRBJ2-1
ASSPGLAGNNEQF
>TRBV15|TRBJ1-1
ATAPFKGMNTEAF
>TRBV20-1|TRBJ2-1
SASPHDEQF
>TRBV28|TRBJ1-2
ASTIPGTLNYGYT
>TRBV3-1/TRBV3-2|TRBJ2-1
ASSQDRGLPYNEQF
>TRBV3-1/TRBV3-2|TRBJ2-7
ASSRQSYEQY
>TRBV12-3/TRBV12-4|TRBJ2-5
ASSFRHQETQY
>TRBV28|TRBJ1-6
ASRMTPSPLH
>TRBV3-1/TRBV3-2|TRBJ2-1
ASSLAGGYNEQF